These 15 T cell receptor beta chains were sequenced from one sample in a study of T cells expressing NK-cell markers. With the 5' RACE reads reprocessed, TCRdb shows one record per CDR3 protein and no DNA. The sample has 350,000 to 450,000 distinct CDR3 sequences. What was sequenced was blood T cells: a sorted CD56 or NKG2C T cell subset, CD4+ or CD8+ T cells, or bulk PBMC T cells (not recorded which). Source of these receptors: a man between 18 and 69 years old in good health.

The rearrangement links TRBV7-9 to TRBJ2-3; TCRdb designates TRBD2, a call that cannot be tested without DNA. This CDR3 has 17 amino acids. Germline V gives CDR1 SEHNR, CDR2 FQNEAQ (reference sequence). The CDR3 loop reads CASSLSLAFARQDTQYF.

The rearrangement links TRBV20-1 to TRBJ2-7; without DNA, the TCRdb call of TRBD1 cannot be checked. Germline CDR1 and CDR2: DFQATT and SNEGSKA (reference sequence). The CDR3 is 15 amino acids. The CDR3 loop reads CSANTGRGLNYEQYF.

The chain uses TRBV5-6 and TRBJ2-5; absent DNA, TCRdb's TRBD2 call cannot be checked. The CDR3 is 14 amino acids. CDR1 is SGHDT, CDR2 YYEEEE, per germline. The CDR3 loop reads CASSSKGGGETQYF.

The chain uses TRBV11-2 and TRBJ2-3; TCRdb calls TRBD2, which cannot be checked without DNA. Germline loops: CDR1 SGHAT, CDR2 FQNNGV. The CDR3 consists of 18 residues. CDR3 in amino acids: CASRGGTSGGRGTDTQYF.

V usage is TRBV25-1 and J usage is TRBJ2-7; TCRdb designates TRBD2, a call that cannot be tested without DNA. This CDR3 has 13 residues. Germline CDR1 reads MGHDK; CDR2 reads SYGVNS. CDR3 in amino acids: CASSEGGRYEQYF.

The chain has TRBV3-1 and TRBJ2-7; TCRdb proposes TRBD1, but this gene call is untestable without DNA. The germline V gene has CDR1 LGHDT and CDR2 YNNKEL (reference sequence). This CDR3 is built from 14 residues. The CDR3 sequence: CASSHRQGPSEQYF.

The V call is TRBV6-1, the J call TRBJ2-1; checking the TCRdb D call of TRBD1 is not possible without DNA. The CDR3 loop spans 14 amino acids. In germline, CDR1 is MNHNS, CDR2 SASEGT. The CDR3 region is CASSRSGGSNEQFF.

The V and J genes are TRBV6-1 and TRBJ2-1; the TCRdb D gene call, TRBD2, has no DNA to confirm it. In germline, CDR1 is MNHNS, CDR2 SASEGT. This CDR3 is 15 amino acids long. This chain's CDR3 is CASRSSGYSYNEQFF.

This sequence joins TRBV29-1 and TRBJ1-5; TCRdb selects TRBD1, and the lack of DNA leaves this call unchecked. The CDR3 covers 14 residues. CDR1 and CDR2 (germline): SQVTM, ANQGSEA. CDR3 in amino acids: CSVGVGGNNQPQHF.

The chain links TRBV4-2 to TRBJ2-3. The CDR3 sequence is 15 residues long. Germline assignment: CDR1 LGHNA and CDR2 YNFKEQ. The chain's CDR3 is CASSQDHLGPDTQYF.

The chain is built from TRBV24-1 and TRBJ2-7; TCRdb gives TRBD2 as the D gene, but with no DNA this cannot be confirmed. The CDR3 covers 16 residues. Germline V gene sequence: CDR1 KGHDR, CDR2 SFDVKD. This chain's CDR3 is CATSDPGTSGSYEQYF.

V is TRBV7-9 and J is TRBJ1-1. Germline lookup yields CDR1 SEHNR and CDR2 FQNEAQ (reference sequence). This CDR3 comprises 11 residues. The CDR3 sequence: CASSMVTEAFF.

J is TRBJ1-5 and V is TRBV28. The CDR3 totals 11 residues. CDR1 is MDHEN and CDR2 is SYDVKM in the germline V gene. The CDR3 loop reads CASSLRQPQHF.

This rearrangement joins TRBV7-2 to TRBJ1-5; TCRdb reports TRBD1, a call that lacks DNA to check it against. Looked up from germline, CDR1 is SGHTA and CDR2 is FQGNSA. The length of the CDR3 is 15 residues. CDR3 sequence reads: CASSLARDTHQPQHF.

The chain has TRBV20-1 and TRBJ1-6; TCRdb's D call of TRBD1 is untestable without DNA. There are 13 residues in the CDR3. The germline V gene has CDR1 DFQATT and CDR2 SNEGSKA (reference sequence). CDR3: CSAPGGVNSPLHF.